The source of this TCR beta chain is a study of T cell repertoires in cytomegalovirus infection. The wider study: CMV infection plus the matching HLA type was flagged by public TCR beta signatures.

MiXCR, run by TCRdb on the reads, gives a single entry per CDR3 protein. The data show some 200,000 distinct CDR3 sequences, approximately 19% seen once. The CDR3 runs to 14 residues. The germline CDR1 and CDR2 sequences are SQVTM and ANQGSEA. V dropped 8 bases and J dropped 6; count of bases not matched to a gene: 15. Remarks on this clonotype: Its antigen is as yet unknown.

Notes on the study in general: CMV carriers having the relevant HLA were flagged by cumulative public TCR beta family frequency. Clonotypes of TCR beta that were HLA-C-restricted and CMV-specific dominated the ex vivo response.

The sequencing input was PBMCs. The chain uses TRBV29-1 and TRBJ1-2, with TRBD1 identical over 7 bases. The TCR was taken from a human donor in good health (CMV status not recorded). Some clones in this sample may be carry-over from other donors' samples. CDR3: CSTLERGLVNGYTF. The CDR3 nucleotides are TGCAGCACCCTGGAGAGGGGGCTTGTCAATGGCTACACCTTC.